The 4 T cell receptor beta chains below come from one sample, sequenced in a study of blood T cells in healthy people across ages. Primed by a sample-barcoded 5' primer and a J-beta primer mix, a second PCR proceeded for 7 to 11 cycles. MiXCR, run by TCRdb on the 5' RACE reads, gives a single entry per CDR3 protein. The top ten clones hold around 11% of a sample with about 1.6 million distinct CDR3 sequences, about 31% of them seen once. Input material: blood. The receptors originated from a woman aged 25-40 years in good health.

The V call is TRBV5-1, the J call TRBJ2-7, with D hard to call. Germline CDR1 is SGHRS and CDR2 is YFSETQ. The V end lost 6 bases, the J end lost 0 bases, and 16 bases lay between the germline ends. This CDR3 has 15 residues. The CDR3 spells CASTPDPGSSYEQYF. In DNA form, the CDR3 reads TGCGCCAGCACCCCAGACCCAGGCAGCTCCTACGAGCAGTACTTC.

As to this clonotype: One end of the junction is discordant with germline, which a read error may explain. CDR3 bases: TGTGCCAGCAGTCTGGTTGGGACGGCAGCCTACGAGCGGTACTTC. Its translation is CASSLVGTAAYERYF. The chain combines TRBV27 with TRBJ2-7; D is tentatively TRBD1 or TRBD2 (5 bases each). The CDR3 loop spans 15 amino acids. Germline CDR1 reads MNHEY; CDR2 reads SMNVEV (reference sequence).

In its sample, this clonotype was seen a few times. This sequence joins TRBV12-5 and TRBJ2-3; perhaps TRBD1 as D (5 bases). Germline V CDR1 and CDR2: LGHNT, FRNRAP. The CDR3 runs to 13 residues. V shed 3 bases and J shed 1 base, with 5 bases lying between them. The CDR3 nucleotides read TGTGCTAGTGGTTTAGGGGGCACAGATACGCAGTATTTT. Protein sequence: CASGLGGTDTQYF.

V usage is TRBV19 and J usage is TRBJ2-1; no clear D gene. CDR3 length: 16 residues. Germline-derived CDR1 and CDR2 are LNHDA and SQIVND (reference sequence). V was shortened by 4 bases and J by 2 bases, with 15 bases between the two germline ends. The CDR3, as DNA: TGTGCCAGTAGTACCCTCCCTTTGGGCGCCTACAATGAGCAGTTCTTC. Amino acid sequence: CASSTLPLGAYNEQFF.